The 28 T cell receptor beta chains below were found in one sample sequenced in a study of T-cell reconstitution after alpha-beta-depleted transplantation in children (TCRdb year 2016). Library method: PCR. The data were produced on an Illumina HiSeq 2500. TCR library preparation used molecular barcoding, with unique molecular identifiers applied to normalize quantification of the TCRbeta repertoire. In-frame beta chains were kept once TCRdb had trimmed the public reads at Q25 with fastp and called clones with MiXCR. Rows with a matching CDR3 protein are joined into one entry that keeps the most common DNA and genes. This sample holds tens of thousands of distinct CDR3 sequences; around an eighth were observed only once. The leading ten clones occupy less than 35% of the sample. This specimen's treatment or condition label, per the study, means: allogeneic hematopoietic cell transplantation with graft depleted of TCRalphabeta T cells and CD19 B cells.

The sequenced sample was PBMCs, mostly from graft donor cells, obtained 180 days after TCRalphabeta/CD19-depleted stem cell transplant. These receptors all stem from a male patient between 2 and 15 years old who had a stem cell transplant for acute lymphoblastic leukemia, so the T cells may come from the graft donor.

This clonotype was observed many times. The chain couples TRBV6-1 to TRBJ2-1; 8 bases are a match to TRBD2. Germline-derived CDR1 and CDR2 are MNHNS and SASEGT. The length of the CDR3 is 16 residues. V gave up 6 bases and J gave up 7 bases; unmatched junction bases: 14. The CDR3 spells CASSWTWPGTRNEQFF. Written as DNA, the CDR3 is TGTGCCAGCAGCTGGACATGGCCCGGGACTAGGAATGAGCAGTTCTTC.

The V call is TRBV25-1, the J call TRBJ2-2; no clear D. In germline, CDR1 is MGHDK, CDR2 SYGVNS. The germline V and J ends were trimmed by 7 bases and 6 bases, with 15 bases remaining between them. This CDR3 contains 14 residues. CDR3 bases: TGTGCCAGCATCGGTCCCTCTCTTTCCGGGGAGCTGTTTTTT. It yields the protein CASIGPSLSGELFF.

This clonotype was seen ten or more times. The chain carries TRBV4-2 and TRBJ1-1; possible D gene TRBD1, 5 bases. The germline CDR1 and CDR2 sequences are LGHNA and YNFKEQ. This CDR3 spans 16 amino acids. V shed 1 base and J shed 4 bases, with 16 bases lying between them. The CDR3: CASSQGGAGSGTEAFF. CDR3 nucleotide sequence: TGTGCCAGCAGCCAAGGTGGGGCAGGGTCAGGCACTGAAGCTTTCTTT.

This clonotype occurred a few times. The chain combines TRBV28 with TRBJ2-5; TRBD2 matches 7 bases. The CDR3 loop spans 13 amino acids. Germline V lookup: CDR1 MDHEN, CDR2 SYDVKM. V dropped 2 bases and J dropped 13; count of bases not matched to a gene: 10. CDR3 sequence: CASSLPLGGEPYF. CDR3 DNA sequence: TGTGCCAGCAGTTTACCCCTTGGGGGGGAACCGTACTTC.

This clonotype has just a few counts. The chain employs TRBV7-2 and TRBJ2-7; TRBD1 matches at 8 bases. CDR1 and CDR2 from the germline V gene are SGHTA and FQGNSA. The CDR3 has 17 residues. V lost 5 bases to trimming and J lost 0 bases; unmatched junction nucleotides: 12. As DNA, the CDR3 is TGTGCCAGCAGCCCGCGTCCGCGACAGGGGAGCTCCTACGAGCAGTACTTC. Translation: CASSPRPRQGSSYEQYF.

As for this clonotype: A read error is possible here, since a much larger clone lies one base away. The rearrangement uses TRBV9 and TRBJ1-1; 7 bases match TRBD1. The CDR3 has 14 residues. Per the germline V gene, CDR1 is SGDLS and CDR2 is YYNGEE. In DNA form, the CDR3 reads TGTGACAGCAGTCCCAGGGGGGGGACTACTGAAGCTTTCTTT. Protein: CDSSPRGGTTEAFF.

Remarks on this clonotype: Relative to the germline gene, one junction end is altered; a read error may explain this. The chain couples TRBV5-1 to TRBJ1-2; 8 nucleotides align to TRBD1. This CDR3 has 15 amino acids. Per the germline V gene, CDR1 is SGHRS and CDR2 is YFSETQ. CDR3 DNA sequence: TGCGCCAGCAGCCCTCTCGGACAGGGACACTATGGCTACCCCTTC. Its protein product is CASSPLGQGHYGYPF. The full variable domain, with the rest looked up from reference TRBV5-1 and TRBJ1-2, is KAGVTQTPRYLIKTRGQQVTLSCSPISGHRSVSWYQQTPGQGLQFLFEYFSETQRNKGNFPGRFSGRQFSNSRSEMNVSTLELGDSALYLCASSPLGQGHYGYPFGSGTRLTVV.

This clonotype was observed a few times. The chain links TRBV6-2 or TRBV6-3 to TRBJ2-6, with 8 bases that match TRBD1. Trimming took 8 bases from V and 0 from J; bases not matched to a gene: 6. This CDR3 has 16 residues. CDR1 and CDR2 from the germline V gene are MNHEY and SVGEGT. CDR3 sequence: CASLRQGTSGANVLTF. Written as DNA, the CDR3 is TGTGCCAGCCTTCGACAGGGGACCTCTGGGGCCAACGTCCTGACTTTC.

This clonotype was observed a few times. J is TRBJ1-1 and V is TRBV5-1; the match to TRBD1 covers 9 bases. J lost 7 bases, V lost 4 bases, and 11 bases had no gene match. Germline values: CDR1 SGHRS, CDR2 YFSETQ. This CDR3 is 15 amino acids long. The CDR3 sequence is CASSLGQGWVDEAFF. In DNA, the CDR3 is TGCGCCAGCAGCCTGGGACAGGGATGGGTGGATGAAGCTTTCTTT.

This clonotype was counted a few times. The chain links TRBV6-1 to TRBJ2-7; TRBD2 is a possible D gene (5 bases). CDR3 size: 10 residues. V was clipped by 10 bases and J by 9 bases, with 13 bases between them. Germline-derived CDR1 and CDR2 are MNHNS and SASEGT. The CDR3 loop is CATRDTGQYF. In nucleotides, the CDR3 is TGTGCCACCCGGGATACCGGGCAGTACTTC.

The CDR3 coding sequence is TGTGCCAGCAGCCAGCGGGCAGGGAGCCCAGATACGCAGTATTTT. Its protein is CASSQRAGSPDTQYF. The rearrangement links TRBV28 to TRBJ2-3; D possibly corresponds to TRBD2 (6 bases). Per the germline V gene, CDR1 is MDHEN and CDR2 is SYDVKM. V lost 6 bases and J lost 4, with 17 bases in between. The CDR3 loop spans 15 amino acids.

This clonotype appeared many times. The CDR3 is CAISESGGPTGYNEQFF. Written as DNA, the CDR3 is TGTGCCATCAGTGAGTCAGGGGGGCCTACAGGGTACAATGAGCAGTTCTTC. The gene calls are TRBV10-3 and TRBJ2-1; the D call may be TRBD1 or TRBD2 (6 bases each). Trimming shortened V by 0 bases and J by 4 bases, and 16 bases separated the two germline ends. Germline V gene data show CDR1 as ENHRY and CDR2 as SYGVKD. The CDR3 is 17 residues long.

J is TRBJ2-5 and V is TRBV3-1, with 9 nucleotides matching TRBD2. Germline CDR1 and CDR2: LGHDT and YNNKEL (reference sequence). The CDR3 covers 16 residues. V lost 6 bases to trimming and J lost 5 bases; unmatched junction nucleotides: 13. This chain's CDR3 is CASRPGTSLRGETQYF. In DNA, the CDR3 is TGTGCCAGCAGACCCGGGACTAGCCTTAGGGGGGAGACCCAGTACTTC.

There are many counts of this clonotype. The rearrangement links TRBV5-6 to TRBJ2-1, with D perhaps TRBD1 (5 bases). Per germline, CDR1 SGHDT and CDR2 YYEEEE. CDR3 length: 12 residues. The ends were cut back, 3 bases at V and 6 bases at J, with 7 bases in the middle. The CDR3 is CASSWGPNEQFF. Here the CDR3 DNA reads TGTGCCAGCAGCTGGGGCCCCAATGAGCAGTTCTTC.

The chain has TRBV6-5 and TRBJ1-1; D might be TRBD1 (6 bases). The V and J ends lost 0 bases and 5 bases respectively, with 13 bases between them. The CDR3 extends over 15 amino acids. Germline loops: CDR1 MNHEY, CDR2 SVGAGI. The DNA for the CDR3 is TGTGCCAGCAGTTACTCGACAGGAGGAAAAACTGAAGCTTTCTTT. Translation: CASSYSTGGKTEAFF.

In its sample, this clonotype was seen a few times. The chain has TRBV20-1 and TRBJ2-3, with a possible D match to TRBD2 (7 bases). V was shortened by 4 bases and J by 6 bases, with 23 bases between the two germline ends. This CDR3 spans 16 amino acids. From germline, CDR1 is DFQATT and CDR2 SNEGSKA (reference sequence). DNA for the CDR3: TGCAGTGCTAACCCGCGGGGGCGGGGAGGTCGGGATACGCAGTATTTT. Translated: CSANPRGRGGRDTQYF.

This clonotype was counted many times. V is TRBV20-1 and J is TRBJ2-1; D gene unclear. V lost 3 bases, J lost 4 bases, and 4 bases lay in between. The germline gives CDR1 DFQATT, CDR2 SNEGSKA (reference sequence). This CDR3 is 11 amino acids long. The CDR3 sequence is CSASGYNEQFF. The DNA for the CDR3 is TGCAGTGCTAGCGGTTACAATGAGCAGTTCTTC.

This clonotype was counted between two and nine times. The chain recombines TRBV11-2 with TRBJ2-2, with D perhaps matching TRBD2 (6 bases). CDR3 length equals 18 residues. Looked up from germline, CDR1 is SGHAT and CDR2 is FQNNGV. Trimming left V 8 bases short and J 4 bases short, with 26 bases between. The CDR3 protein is CASGHFLGTFFGTGELFF. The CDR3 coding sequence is TGTGCCAGCGGCCACTTCCTCGGGACTTTCTTCGGCACCGGGGAGCTGTTTTTT.

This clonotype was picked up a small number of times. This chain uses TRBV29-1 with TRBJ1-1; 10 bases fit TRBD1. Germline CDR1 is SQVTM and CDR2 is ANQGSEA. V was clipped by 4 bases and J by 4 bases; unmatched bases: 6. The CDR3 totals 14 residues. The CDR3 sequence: CSVVSDRGLTEAFF. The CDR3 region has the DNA TGCAGCGTTGTATCCGACAGGGGGCTCACTGAAGCTTTCTTT.

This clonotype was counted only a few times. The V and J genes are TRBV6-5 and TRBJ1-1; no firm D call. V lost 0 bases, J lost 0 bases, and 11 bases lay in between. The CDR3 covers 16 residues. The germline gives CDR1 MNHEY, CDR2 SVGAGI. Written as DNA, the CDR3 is TGTGCCAGCAGTTACTCGAATCGGCGTATGAACACTGAAGCTTTCTTT. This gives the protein CASSYSNRRMNTEAFF.

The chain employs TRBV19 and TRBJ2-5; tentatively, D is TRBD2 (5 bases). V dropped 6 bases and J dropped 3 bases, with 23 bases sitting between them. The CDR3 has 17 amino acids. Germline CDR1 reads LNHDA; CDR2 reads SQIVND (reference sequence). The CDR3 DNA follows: TGTGCCAGTAGAAGGGTCCGGCAGACATCAGCGGAAGAGACCCAGTACTTC. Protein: CASRRVRQTSAEETQYF.

CDR3 loop: CASSYRDRWRGGYTF. For the CDR3, the DNA is TGTGCCAGCAGCTACCGGGACAGGTGGCGAGGGGGCTACACCTTC. The rearrangement uses TRBV3-1 and TRBJ1-2, with 8 bases identical to TRBD1. V trimming: 5 bases; J trimming: 8 bases; junction bases outside the gene matches: 13. Germline-derived CDR1 and CDR2 are LGHDT and YNNKEL (reference sequence). The CDR3 totals 15 residues.

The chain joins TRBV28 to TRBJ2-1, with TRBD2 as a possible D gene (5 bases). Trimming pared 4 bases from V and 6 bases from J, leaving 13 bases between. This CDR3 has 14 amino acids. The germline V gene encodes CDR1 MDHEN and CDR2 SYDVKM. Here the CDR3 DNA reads TGTGCCAGCAGTTGGCCTACTAGAGTCAATGAGCAGTTCTTC. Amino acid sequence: CASSWPTRVNEQFF.

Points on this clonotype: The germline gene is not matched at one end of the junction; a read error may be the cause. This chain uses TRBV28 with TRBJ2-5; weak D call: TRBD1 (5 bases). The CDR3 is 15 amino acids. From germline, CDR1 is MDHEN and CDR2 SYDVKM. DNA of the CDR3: TGTGCCACCAGTTTATTTAGGGGCGTCCAAGAGACCCAGTACTTC. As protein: CATSLFRGVQETQYF.

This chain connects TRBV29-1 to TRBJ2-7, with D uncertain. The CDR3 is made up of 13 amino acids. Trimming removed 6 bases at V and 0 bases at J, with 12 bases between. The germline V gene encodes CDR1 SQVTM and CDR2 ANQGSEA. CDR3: CSVTNLDSYEQYF. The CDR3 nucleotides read TGCAGCGTGACAAATCTGGACTCCTACGAGCAGTACTTC.

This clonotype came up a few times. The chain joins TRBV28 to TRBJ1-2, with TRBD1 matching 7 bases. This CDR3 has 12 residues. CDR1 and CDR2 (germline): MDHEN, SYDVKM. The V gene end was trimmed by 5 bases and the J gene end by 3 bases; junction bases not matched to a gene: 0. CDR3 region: CASSRGHYGYTF. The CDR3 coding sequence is TGTGCCAGCAGTAGGGGGCACTATGGCTACACCTTC.

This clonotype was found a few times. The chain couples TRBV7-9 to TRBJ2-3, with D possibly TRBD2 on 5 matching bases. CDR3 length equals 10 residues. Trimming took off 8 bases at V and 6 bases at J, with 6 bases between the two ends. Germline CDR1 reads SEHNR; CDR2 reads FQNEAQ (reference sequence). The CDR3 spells CASRGDTQYF. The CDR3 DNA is TGTGCCAGCCGAGGGGATACGCAGTATTTT.

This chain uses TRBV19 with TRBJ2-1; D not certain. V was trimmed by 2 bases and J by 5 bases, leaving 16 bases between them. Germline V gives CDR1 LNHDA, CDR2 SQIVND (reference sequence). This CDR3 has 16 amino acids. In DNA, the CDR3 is TGTGCCAGTAGTATAAGAAGGCCTGGCCTGAACAATGAGCAGTTCTTC. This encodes CASSIRRPGLNNEQFF.